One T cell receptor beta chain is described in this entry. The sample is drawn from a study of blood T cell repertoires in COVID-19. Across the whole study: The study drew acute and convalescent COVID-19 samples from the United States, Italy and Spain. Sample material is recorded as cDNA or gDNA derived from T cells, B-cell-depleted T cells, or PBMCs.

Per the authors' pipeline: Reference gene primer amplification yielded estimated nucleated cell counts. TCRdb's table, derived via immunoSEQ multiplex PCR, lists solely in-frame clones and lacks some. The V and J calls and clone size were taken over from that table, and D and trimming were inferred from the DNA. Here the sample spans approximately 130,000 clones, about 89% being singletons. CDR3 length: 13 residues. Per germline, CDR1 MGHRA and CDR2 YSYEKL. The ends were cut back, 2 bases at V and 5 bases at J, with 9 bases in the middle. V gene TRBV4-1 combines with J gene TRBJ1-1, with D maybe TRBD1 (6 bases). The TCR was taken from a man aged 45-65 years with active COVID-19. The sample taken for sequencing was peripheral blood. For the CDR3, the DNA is TGCGCCAGCAGCCAACCAGGGGAGACTGAAGCTTTCTTT. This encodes CASSQPGETEAFF.